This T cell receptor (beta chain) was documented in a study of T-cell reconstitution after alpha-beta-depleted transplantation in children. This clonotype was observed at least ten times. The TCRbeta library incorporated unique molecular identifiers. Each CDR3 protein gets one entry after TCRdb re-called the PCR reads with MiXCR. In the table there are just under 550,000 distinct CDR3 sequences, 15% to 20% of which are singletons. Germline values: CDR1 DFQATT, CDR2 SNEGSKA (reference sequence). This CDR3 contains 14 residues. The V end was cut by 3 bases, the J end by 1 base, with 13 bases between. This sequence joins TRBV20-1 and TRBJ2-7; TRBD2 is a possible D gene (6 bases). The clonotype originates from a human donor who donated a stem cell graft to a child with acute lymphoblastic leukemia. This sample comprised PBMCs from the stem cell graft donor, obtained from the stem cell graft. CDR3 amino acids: CSARGRLWSYEQYF. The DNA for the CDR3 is TGCAGTGCTAGGGGGAGGTTGTGGTCCTACGAGCAGTACTTC.